This entry describes one TCR beta chain. No cognate antigen has been identified for it. The record has no base qualities; no much larger clone is one base away. Starting 14 to 28 days after the autologous transplant, patients began checkpoint therapy, which included ipilimumab at 1 mg/kg intravenously on day 1 of selected weeks. Nivolumab was administered at 3 mg/kg intravenously on day 1 of weeks 1, 4, 7, 10, and every two weeks through week 26. This Phase Ib clinical trial tested ipilimumab plus nivolumab, a combined checkpoint inhibition, as consolidation after autologous stem cell transplantation. This entry belongs to a study of ipilimumab plus nivolumab after autologous stem cell transplantation (dated by TCRdb to the early 2020s). With respect to the entire study: A median of roughly five ipilimumab doses and about eight nivolumab doses was received by trial patients. Both primary refractory and relapsed disease were represented in the DLBCL cohort, where 18-month progression-free survival was approximately 86% and 30%, respectively. Patients with high-risk diffuse large B cell lymphoma, mature T cell lymphoma, or multiple myeloma undergoing autologous transplant were enrolled in the trial. More than 30 patients made up the trial's intent-to-treat population. Broad study findings and their caveats: Per the authors, a biologic rationale for further study of the post-transplant checkpoint inhibition approach was offered by T cell receptor repertoire, regulatory T cell phenotype and gut microbiota profiles. The authors concluded that combined checkpoint inhibition appeared tolerable when used as consolidation after transplant.

The library was made by the immunoSEQ multiplex PCR assay. TCRdb carries this immuneACCESS record with in-frame sequences only. Its versions omit some clonotypes, under half of them owing to an unresolved V gene in the studies checked, with the rest unexplained. This sample has 10,000 to 15,000 clones in its table, and more than 70% of those were observed once. The ten largest make up approximately 15% of the sample. Taken from the germline V gene, the CDR1 and CDR2 loops are SNHLY and FYNNEI. The CDR3 has 13 amino acids, counting the end cysteine and phenylalanine. The DNA shown is the 39-base CDR3, in frame from base 1. V ends up 6 bases short and J 5 bases short, with an unmatched junction base count of 5.

This sequence was found in a male donor with diffuse large B-cell lymphoma. Sample: PBMCs, taken in a trial of ipilimumab plus nivolumab as post-transplant consolidation. The chain is encoded by TRBV2 joined to TRBJ2-5, and 8 bases in between align with TRBD1. The DNA sequence is TGTGCCAGCAGGGGCGACAGGGGTGAGACCCAGTACTTC. It is translated as CASRGDRGETQYF.